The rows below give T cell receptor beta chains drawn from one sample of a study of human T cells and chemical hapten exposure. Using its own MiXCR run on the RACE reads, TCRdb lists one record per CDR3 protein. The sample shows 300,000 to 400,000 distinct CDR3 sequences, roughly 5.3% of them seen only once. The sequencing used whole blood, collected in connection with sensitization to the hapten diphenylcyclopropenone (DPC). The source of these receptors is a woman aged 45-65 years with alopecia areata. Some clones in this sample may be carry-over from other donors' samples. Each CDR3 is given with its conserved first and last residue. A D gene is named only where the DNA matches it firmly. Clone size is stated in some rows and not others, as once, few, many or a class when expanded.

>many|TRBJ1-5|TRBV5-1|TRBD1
CASSLVSGGAGPQHF
TGCGCCAGCAGCTTGGTGTCAGGGGGCGCGGGGCCCCAGCATTTT
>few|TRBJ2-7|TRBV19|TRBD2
CASSPSGSNVNEQYF
TGTGCCAGTAGCCCTAGCGGGAGTAACGTGAACGAGCAGTACTTC
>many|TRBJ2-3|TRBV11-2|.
CASSPRVASLTDTQYF
TGTGCCAGCAGCCCGCGCGTGGCTAGTCTGACAGATACGCAGTATTTT
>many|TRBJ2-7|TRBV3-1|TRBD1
CASSQYAGQGSYEQYF
TGTGCCAGCAGCCAATACGCGGGACAGGGGTCCTACGAGCAGTACTTC
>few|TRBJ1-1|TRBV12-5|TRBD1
CASGVEDRGRTEAFF
TGTGCTAGTGGTGTCGAGGACAGGGGCCGGACTGAAGCTTTCTTT
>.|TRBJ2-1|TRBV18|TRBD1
CASSHRTGGNDEQFF
TGTGCCAGCTCCCATAGGACAGGGGGGAACGATGAGCAGTTCTTC
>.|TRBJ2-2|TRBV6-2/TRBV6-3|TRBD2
CASSRGLAANTGELFF
TGTGCCAGCAGTAGGGGACTAGCGGCGAACACCGGGGAGCTGTTTTTT
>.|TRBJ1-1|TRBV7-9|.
CASSPAGGEAFF
TGTGCCAGCAGCCCAGCGGGAGGTGAAGCTTTCTTT
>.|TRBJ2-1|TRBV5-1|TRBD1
CASSSQDRGPLLAADNEQFF
TGCGCCAGCAGCTCCCAGGACAGGGGGCCCTTACTAGCGGCCGACAATGAGCAGTTCTTC
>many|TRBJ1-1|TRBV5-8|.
CASSLLATEAFF
TGTGCCAGCAGCTTGTTGGCCACTGAAGCTTTCTTT
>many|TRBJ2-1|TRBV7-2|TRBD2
CASSFRTSGRGDEQFF
TGTGCCAGCAGCTTCCGGACTAGCGGGAGGGGGGATGAGCAGTTCTTC
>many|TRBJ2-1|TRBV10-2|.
CASIDRRASYNEQFF
TGCGCCAGCATAGACCGAAGGGCCAGCTACAATGAGCAGTTCTTC
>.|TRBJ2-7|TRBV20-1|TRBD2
CSARPRTSSYEQYF
TGCAGTGCTAGACCCAGGACTAGCTCCTACGAGCAGTACTTC
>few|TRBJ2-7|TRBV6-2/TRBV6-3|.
CASSYLQYEQYF
TGTGCCAGCAGTTACCTCCAATACGAGCAGTACTTC
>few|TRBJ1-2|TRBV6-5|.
CASSYLDSGESAF
TGTGCCAGCAGTTACCTGGACTCAGGGGAGAGTGCCTTC
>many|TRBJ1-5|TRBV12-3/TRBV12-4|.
CASSYDDSNQPQHF
TGTGCCAGCAGCTACGATGATAGCAATCAGCCCCAGCATTTT
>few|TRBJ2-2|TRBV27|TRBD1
CASSMGQFRAGELFF
TGTGCCAGCAGTATGGGACAGTTTCGCGCCGGGGAGCTGTTTTTT
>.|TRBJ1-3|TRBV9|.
CASSVGSGPGLGNTIYF
TGTGCCAGCAGCGTAGGATCGGGACCAGGGTTAGGAAACACCATATATTTT
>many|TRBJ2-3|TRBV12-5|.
CASGLVLHTDTQYF
TGTGCTAGTGGTTTGGTTCTCCACACAGATACGCAGTATTTT
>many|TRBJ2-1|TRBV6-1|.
CASSHFRELGDEQFF
TGTGCCAGCAGTCATTTTCGGGAGTTGGGGGATGAGCAGTTCTTC
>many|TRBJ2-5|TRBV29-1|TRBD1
CSVDRGFGETQYF
TGCAGCGTGGACAGGGGGTTTGGGGAGACCCAGTACTTC
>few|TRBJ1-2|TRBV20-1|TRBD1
CSAVPGQGASDGYTF
TGCAGTGCTGTTCCGGGACAGGGGGCGTCGGATGGCTACACCTTC
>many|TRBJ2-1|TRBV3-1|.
CASSQDARPGEQFF
TGTGCCAGCAGCCAAGATGCCAGGCCTGGAGAGCAGTTCTTC
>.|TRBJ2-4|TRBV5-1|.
CASSLAGAGIQYF
TGCGCCAGCAGCTTGGCCGGGGCGGGCATTCAGTACTTC
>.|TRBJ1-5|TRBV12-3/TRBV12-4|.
CASSLSGNSIQPQHF
TGTGCCAGCAGTTTAAGCGGGAACTCTATTCAGCCCCAGCATTTT
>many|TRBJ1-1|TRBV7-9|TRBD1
CASSLAGQGWAEAFF
TGTGCCAGCAGCTTAGCAGGACAGGGGTGGGCTGAAGCTTTCTTT
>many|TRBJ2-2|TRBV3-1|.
CASSQEGTASGELFF
TGTGCCAGCAGCCAAGAAGGGACCGCGTCCGGGGAGCTGTTTTTT
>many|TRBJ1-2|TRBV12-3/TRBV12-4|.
CASSPAGRAGYGYTF
TGTGCCAGCAGTCCAGCGGGGAGGGCGGGCTATGGCTACACCTTC
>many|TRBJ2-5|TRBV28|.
CASSASQTQYF
TGTGCCAGCAGCGCGTCTCAGACCCAGTACTTC
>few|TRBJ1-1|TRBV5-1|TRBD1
CASSLGQGRMENGEAFF
TGCGCCAGCAGCCTTGGACAGGGGCGGATGGAAAACGGTGAAGCTTTCTTT
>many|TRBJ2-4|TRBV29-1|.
CSGGDNQNIQYF
TGCAGCGGGGGGGACAACCAAAACATTCAGTACTTC
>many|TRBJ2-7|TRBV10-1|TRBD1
CASRTGGNYEQYF
TGCGCCAGCAGGACAGGGGGAAACTACGAGCAGTACTTC
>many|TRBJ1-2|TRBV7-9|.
CASSYGGTGFRVGYTF
TGTGCCAGCAGCTATGGAGGAACGGGGTTCAGGGTTGGCTACACCTTC
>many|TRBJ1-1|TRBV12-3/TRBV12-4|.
CASSYGPHEAFF
TGTGCCAGCAGTTACGGGCCTCATGAAGCTTTCTTT
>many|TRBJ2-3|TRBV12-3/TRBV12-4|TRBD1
CASSRRQGVGTDTQYF
TGTGCCAGCAGTCGTAGACAGGGGGTGGGCACAGATACGCAGTATTTT
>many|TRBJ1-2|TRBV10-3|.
CAISESTRAGDGYTF
TGTGCCATCAGTGAGTCGACACGGGCAGGGGATGGCTACACCTTC
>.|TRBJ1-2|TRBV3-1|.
CASSQGEVGPGYTF
TGTGCCAGCAGCCAAGGGGAGGTAGGCCCTGGCTACACCTTC
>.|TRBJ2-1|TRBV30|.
CAWSVSSASHEQFF
TGTGCCTGGAGTGTAAGCTCAGCGTCGCATGAGCAGTTCTTC
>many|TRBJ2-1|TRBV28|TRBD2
CASSPRTSGLYNEQFF
TGTGCCAGCAGTCCTCGGACTAGTGGGCTCTACAATGAGCAGTTCTTC
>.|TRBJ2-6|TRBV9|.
CASSVERGSGANVLTF
TGTGCCAGCAGCGTAGAAAGAGGGTCCGGGGCCAACGTCCTGACTTTC